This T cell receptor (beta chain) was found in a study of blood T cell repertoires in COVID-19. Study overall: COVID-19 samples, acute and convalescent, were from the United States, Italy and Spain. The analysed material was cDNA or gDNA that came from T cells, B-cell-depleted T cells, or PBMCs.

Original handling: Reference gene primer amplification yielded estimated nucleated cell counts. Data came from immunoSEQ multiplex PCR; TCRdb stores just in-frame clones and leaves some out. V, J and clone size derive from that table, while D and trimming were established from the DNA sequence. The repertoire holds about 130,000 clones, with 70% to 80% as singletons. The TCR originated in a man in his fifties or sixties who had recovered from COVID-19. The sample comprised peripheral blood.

CDR3 coding DNA: TGTGCCAGCATGAGAGCGGCAACGATTATGAACACTGAAGCTTTCTTT. It specifies CASMRAATIMNTEAFF. The chain couples TRBV27 to TRBJ1-1; D gene ambiguous. Trimming stripped 7 bases from V and 0 bases from J, with 18 bases between. CDR1 and CDR2 (germline): MNHEY, SMNVEV (reference sequence). CDR3 length: 16 amino acids.